The clone carrying this T cell receptor (beta chain) was recorded a few times. Its antigen is as yet unknown. The data belong to a study of cytomegalovirus exposure and HLA in healthy donors. Findings and caveats of the study: Immune exposure information comprised only CMV serostatus. Presence/absence analysis assumed near-uniform sequencing depth across donors.

Nominally healthy donors provided the samples, though records likely missed some immune exposures. The PCR employed 60 Vbeta primers together with 13 Jbeta primers. Using immunoSEQ multiplex PCR, the repertoire was profiled, and TCRdb retains in-frame clones only, with some absent. This sample has about 130,000 clones, with around three quarters found just once. The source material was PBMCs. The receptor comes from a man aged 40-50 years in good health and CMV-seronegative.

CDR3 amino acids: CSVGIDLSGQRISEAFF. The CDR3 DNA is TGCAGCGTTGGAATTGACCTCTCGGGACAGAGGATATCTGAAGCTTTCTTT. The chain carries TRBV29-1 and TRBJ1-1; 7 nucleotides align to TRBD1. The CDR3 extends over 17 amino acids. Germline CDR1 and CDR2: SQVTM and ANQGSEA. Unmatched junction bases numbered 20, after V lost 4 bases and J lost 6 bases.